The 18 T cell receptor beta chains below all came from one sample that was sequenced in a study of T-cell memory formation after mild COVID-19. TCRdb recomputed calls from the 5' RACE reads with MiXCR, one row per CDR3 protein. The table lists around 440,000 distinct CDR3 sequences, 15% to 20% of them singletons, with 9% to 15% in the top ten. Sample: PBMCs or a T cell subset sorted from them (not recorded which). The receptors were sampled from an adult woman who had mild COVID-19 (a few samples of this study predate the infection). Cell type and time point are not known.

The chain has TRBV12-3 or TRBV12-4 and TRBJ2-2; 14 nucleotides match TRBD2. The CDR3 covers 16 residues. Unmatched junction bases numbered 6, after V lost 7 bases and J lost 5 bases. This CDR3 is CASTPGTSGSTGELFF. In DNA, the CDR3 is TGTGCCAGCACCCCCGGGACTAGCGGGAGTACCGGGGAGCTGTTTTTT.

In this sample, this clonotype turned up a few times. V gene TRBV5-1 combines with J gene TRBJ2-7, with D tentatively TRBD1 or TRBD2 (7 bases each). The germline V gene has CDR1 SGHRS and CDR2 YFSETQ. V lost 7 bases, J lost 4 bases, and 15 bases lay in between. This CDR3 spans 13 amino acids. The CDR3 is CASQRQGGYEQYF. In DNA form, the CDR3 reads TGCGCCAGCCAACGACAGGGAGGGTACGAGCAGTACTTC.

At least ten counts were recorded for this clonotype. The rearrangement links TRBV7-6 to TRBJ2-3, with D possibly being TRBD2 (5 bases). Germline V lookup: CDR1 SGHVS, CDR2 FNYEAQ. The CDR3 runs 16 residues. V shed 4 bases and J shed 7 bases, with 21 bases lying between them. As DNA, the CDR3 is TGTGCCAGCAGCTGGGAAGAAGCGGCGGCGGAGAATACGCAGTATTTT. Translating gives CASSWEEAAAENTQYF. Based on the CDR3 plus reference TRBV7-6 and TRBJ2-3, the full variable domain is GAGVSQSPRYKVTKRGQDVALRCDPISGHVSLYWYRQALGQGPEFLTYFNYEAQQDKSGLPNDRFSAERPEGSISTLTIQRTEQRDSAMYRCASSWEEAAAENTQYFGPGTRLTVL.

J is TRBJ1-1 and V is TRBV20-1; a possible D gene is TRBD1 (5 bases). CDR1 is DFQATT and CDR2 is SNEGSKA in the germline V gene (reference sequence). The CDR3 contains 13 residues. The V end lost 6 bases, the J end lost 5 bases, and 16 bases lay between the germline ends. The CDR3 sequence is CSAPLGPGTEAFF. DNA of the CDR3: TGCAGTGCCCCGCTGGGGCCTGGGACTGAAGCTTTCTTT.

There are a few counts of this clonotype. The V and J genes are TRBV29-1 and TRBJ1-2; a weak D match, TRBD1 (5 bases). Germline CDR1 is SQVTM and CDR2 is ANQGSEA. This CDR3 contains 14 residues. With 3 bases removed from V and 3 bases from J, the gap between germline ends came to 14 bases. The chain's CDR3 is CSVESGGEDYGYTF. CDR3 nucleotides: TGCAGCGTTGAGTCCGGGGGAGAGGACTATGGCTACACCTTC.

V is TRBV2 and J is TRBJ2-1; D ambiguous. CDR3 size: 13 residues. The ends were cut back, 8 bases at V and 5 bases at J, with 13 bases in the middle. Germline CDR1 reads SNHLY; CDR2 reads FYNNEI. In nucleotides, the CDR3 is TGTGCCAGCCGACGGTCTGGGAACAATGAGCAGTTCTTC. It specifies CASRRSGNNEQFF. Full variable domain (rest looked up from reference TRBV2 and TRBJ2-1): EPEVTQTPSHQVTQMGQEVILRCVPISNHLYFYWYRQILGQKVEFLVSFYNNEISEKSEIFDDQFSVERPDGSNFTLKIRSTKLEDSAMYFCASRRSGNNEQFFGPGTRLTVL.

This clonotype was recorded at least ten times. The CDR3 is CAWSVGTDTDTQYF. DNA of the CDR3: TGTGCCTGGAGTGTAGGGACAGACACAGATACGCAGTATTTT. The chain has TRBV30 and TRBJ2-3; 7 bases line up with TRBD1. The CDR3 has 14 amino acids. Germline assignment: CDR1 GTSNPN and CDR2 SVGIG (reference sequence). V lost 0 bases to trimming and J lost 2 bases; unmatched junction nucleotides: 2.

This clonotype was counted ten times or more. The V gene is TRBV9, the J gene TRBJ1-1; no clear D. The CDR3 runs 14 residues. The germline CDR1 and CDR2 sequences are SGDLS and YYNGEE. Deletions cut 0 bases from V and 1 base from J, with 7 bases between. CDR3: CASSVGPENTEAFF. DNA of the CDR3: TGTGCCAGCAGCGTAGGCCCAGAGAACACTGAAGCTTTCTTT.

The gene calls are TRBV24-1 and TRBJ2-1, with TRBD2 matching 9 bases. CDR3 length: 16 amino acids. The junction had 2 bases not matched to a gene; V was cut back by 2 bases and J by 1 base. Germline loops: CDR1 KGHDR, CDR2 SFDVKD. CDR3 bases: TGTGCCACCAGTGATTCACTAGCGGGTTCCTACAATGAGCAGTTCTTC. Translation: CATSDSLAGSYNEQFF.

V usage is TRBV7-6 and J usage is TRBJ1-6, with D uncertain. CDR1 is SGHVS and CDR2 is FNYEAQ in the germline V gene. The CDR3 totals 16 residues. Trimming took off 1 base at V and 7 bases at J, with 14 bases between the two ends. The CDR3 protein is CASSLGVRDPNSPLHF. CDR3 coding DNA: TGTGCCAGCAGCTTAGGTGTGAGAGACCCGAATTCACCCCTCCACTTT.

This clonotype was detected only a few times. The chain recombines TRBV11-2 with TRBJ1-3; perhaps TRBD1 as D (6 bases). CDR3 length: 15 residues. V was pared by 4 bases and J by 1 base, with 11 bases between. Germline CDR1 is SGHAT and CDR2 is FQNNGV. The CDR3 DNA sequence: TGTGCCAGCAGCTACCCACAGGGATCTGGAAACACCATATATTTT. It yields the protein CASSYPQGSGNTIYF. Full variable domain (outside the CDR3, taken from reference TRBV11-2 and TRBJ1-3): EAGVAQSPRYKIIEKRQSVAFWCNPISGHATLYWYQQILGQGPKLLIQFQNNGVVDDSQLPKDRFSAERLKGVDSTLKIQPAKLEDSAVYLCASSYPQGSGNTIYFGEGSWLTVV.

The chain joins TRBV5-1 to TRBJ2-1; 11 nucleotides match TRBD1. The CDR3 loop spans 16 amino acids. After removal of 0 bases from V and 6 bases from J, the junction contained 5 bases not matched to a gene. Germline loops: CDR1 SGHRS, CDR2 YFSETQ. CDR3 nucleotides: TGCGCCAGCAGCTTGGCAGGGACAGGGGGGCCCAATGAGCAGTTCTTC. It encodes CASSLAGTGGPNEQFF.

V is TRBV7-9 and J is TRBJ2-3, with D perhaps matching TRBD1 (6 bases). The CDR3 extends over 16 amino acids. From germline, CDR1 is SEHNR and CDR2 FQNEAQ (reference sequence). The V gene lost 5 bases and the J gene lost 0 bases, with 15 bases spanning the gap. CDR3 in amino acids: CASSPGQSISTDTQYF. CDR3 sequence (DNA): TGTGCCAGCAGCCCCGGACAGTCCATAAGCACAGATACGCAGTATTTT.

The chain is built from TRBV6-5 and TRBJ2-6; 8 bases are a match to TRBD1. CDR1 and CDR2 from the germline V gene are MNHEY and SVGAGI. The CDR3 has 17 residues. J was trimmed by 0 bases and V by 2 bases; bases with no gene match: 3. Here the CDR3 DNA reads TGTGCCAGCAGTTACCCGCAGGGGGCCTCTGGGGCCAACGTCCTGACTTTC. Translation gives CASSYPQGASGANVLTF.

This clonotype was recorded a few times. The chain is built from TRBV7-3 and TRBJ2-1; TRBD2 agrees at 13 bases. Germline CDR1 is SGHTA and CDR2 is FQGTGA. Losses at the gene ends were 5 bases for V and 4 bases for J; bases not matched to a gene: 5. This CDR3 is built from 16 residues. The CDR3 DNA follows: TGTGCCAGCAGCCCGGGGACTAGCGGGGCGTACAATGAGCAGTTCTTC. This encodes CASSPGTSGAYNEQFF.

In this sample, this clonotype turned up a few times. The chain recombines TRBV20-1 with TRBJ2-2, with D unresolved. V lost 3 bases and J 1 base, leaving 6 bases between the germline ends. The CDR3 has 13 amino acids. From germline, CDR1 is DFQATT and CDR2 SNEGSKA (reference sequence). The CDR3 sequence is CSASIQNTGELFF. For the CDR3, the DNA is TGCAGTGCTAGCATACAGAACACCGGGGAGCTGTTTTTT.

The chain employs TRBV18 and TRBJ1-1; 8 nucleotides align to TRBD1. The CDR3 contains 14 residues. V was pared by 3 bases and J by 10 bases, with 10 bases of the junction left unmatched. Germline CDR1 reads KGHSH; CDR2 reads LQKENI. The CDR3 is CASSPGGQGRVAFF. The CDR3 DNA sequence: TGTGCCAGCTCACCCGGTGGACAGGGAAGAGTAGCTTTCTTT.

The rearrangement links TRBV18 to TRBJ1-1; 10 positions match TRBD1. J was trimmed by 1 base and V by 5 bases; bases with no gene match: 16. CDR3 length: 19 residues. Germline CDR1 is KGHSH and CDR2 is LQKENI. The CDR3 region has the DNA TGTGCCAGCTCAAATTCGAGCGGGACAGGGGTGTTAAAGAACACTGAAGCTTTCTTT. Translating gives CASSNSSGTGVLKNTEAFF.